This T cell receptor (beta chain) was retrieved from a study of blood T cell repertoires in COVID-19. The V and J ends lost 2 bases and 8 bases, in that order; junction bases with no gene match: 14. CDR3 length: 16 amino acids. The germline CDR1 and CDR2 sequences are MNHEY and SVGAGI. Profiling relied on immunoSEQ multiplex PCR, and the TCRdb table lists in-frame clones only, not all of them. There are 95,000 to 110,000 clones in the sample; roughly nine tenths occur only once, and about 15% lies in the top ten. The sample consisted of peripheral blood. This TCR was sampled from a woman aged 80 or over in a cohort sampled during active COVID-19. The gene calls are TRBV6-5 and TRBJ1-2; TRBD1 matches 7 bases. CDR3 sequence: CASSYIGRGAVGGYTF. The CDR3 DNA reads TGTGCCAGCAGTTACATCGGCAGGGGGGCCGTGGGAGGCTACACCTTC.